The rows below give T cell receptor beta chains drawn from one sample of a study of blood T cell repertoires in COVID-19. Assay: immunoSEQ multiplex PCR; the TCRdb copy retains only in-frame clones and omits some. Of about 43,000 clones in the sample, approximately 90% were seen once. Sequencing was performed on peripheral blood. The receptors shown here come from a human donor in a cohort sampled during active COVID-19. Each CDR3 is given with its conserved first and last residue.

v_gene: TRBV7-8
CDR3aa: CASSPQVTPSSYNEQFF

v_gene: TRBV3-1/TRBV3-2
CDR3aa: CASSQGALAGQPQHF

v_gene: TRBV4-1
CDR3aa: CASSLGDRLGGQETQYF

v_gene: TRBV7-2
CDR3aa: CASSLGGRGYNEQFF

v_gene: TRBV6-5
CDR3aa: CASTPDRLGSETQYF

v_gene: TRBV24-1
CDR3aa: CATSDGTGGLYSNQPQHF

v_gene: TRBV19
CDR3aa: CASSITQGWNTEAFF

v_gene: TRBV3-1/TRBV3-2
CDR3aa: CASSQVPVSYEQYF

v_gene: TRBV21-1
CDR3aa: CASSQSPTTGELFF

v_gene: TRBV7-9
CDR3aa: CASNTAGGPAEQFF

v_gene: TRBV29-1
CDR3aa: CSVDAGPRGGQYF

v_gene: TRBV15
CDR3aa: CATSRDRLAGGRKQGFF

v_gene: TRBV4-2
CDR3aa: CASSQDLADYNEQFF

v_gene: TRBV9
CDR3aa: CASSVGGRSSYNEQFF

v_gene: TRBV1
CDR3aa: CTSSQRSGVEQYF

v_gene: TRBV6-6
CDR3aa: CASRNPGSTGETQYF

v_gene: TRBV14
CDR3aa: CASSLLTSGSLNEQFF

v_gene: TRBV7-3
CDR3aa: CASSLAGSYEQYF

v_gene: TRBV5-4
CDR3aa: CASSLWAGEQYF

v_gene: TRBV7-9
CDR3aa: CASSRNRGNTEAFF

v_gene: TRBV7-2
CDR3aa: CASSPTPKGSGGYTF

v_gene: TRBV11-2
CDR3aa: CASSFGQAEAFF

v_gene: TRBV7-6
CDR3aa: CASSLVSPGGEQFF

v_gene: TRBV28
CDR3aa: CASTPVSGGNQPQHF

v_gene: TRBV2
CDR3aa: CASRGGSSGAYEQYF

v_gene: TRBV7-9
CDR3aa: CASSLESGVGAVGYTF

v_gene: TRBV5-1
CDR3aa: CASSLQDNSPLHF

v_gene: TRBV7-6
CDR3aa: CASRGTGSPEAFF

v_gene: TRBV13
CDR3aa: CASSLGSGTSDSPNTGELFF

v_gene: TRBV28
CDR3aa: CASRRTGGTDTQYF

v_gene: TRBV7-2
CDR3aa: CASSHRRTGNGYTF

v_gene: TRBV27
CDR3aa: CASSLTGAAIGYTF

v_gene: TRBV13
CDR3aa: CASSQRQGQNEKLFF

v_gene: TRBV7-9
CDR3aa: CASSLALERRQFF

v_gene: TRBV9
CDR3aa: CASSAGTWAYEQYF

v_gene: TRBV20-1
CDR3aa: CSALQGNEQYF

v_gene: TRBV5-4
CDR3aa: CVELFSETQYF